The text below deals with one TCR beta chain. Its antigen is still unknown. The data stem from a study of graft-versus-host responses after intestinal transplantation. Turning to the study itself: Following induction with anti-thymocyte globulin, all recipients were given tacrolimus and steroids for 2 to 4 years. Study-level points and caveats: GvH clones appeared in recipient marrow, some first in ileum or blood. Maximum circulating GvH clone levels tracked with early post-transplant HvG decreases. Allografts of one patient group, those with graft-donor T cell macrochimerism, had high graft-versus-host to host-versus-graft clonal ratios.

The CDR3 consists of 15 residues. Germline assignment: CDR1 MNHNS and CDR2 SASEGT. V gave up 6 bases and J gave up 6 bases, with 15 bases separating them. Sequencing was performed with immunoSEQ multiplex PCR; in TCRdb, only in-frame clones are kept and a portion is missing. The sample holds about 19,000 clones, over 70% seen once. This clonotype was sampled from a human patient who received an intestinal transplant, so some T cells may come from the graft donor. This sequence joins TRBV6-1 and TRBJ1-6; D call uncertain. This specimen consisted of PBMCs, obtained 14 days after transplant. The CDR3 region is CASSLFGETNSPLHF. In DNA, the CDR3 is TGTGCCAGCAGCCTATTTGGGGAAACTAATTCACCCCTCCACTTT.